This entry features one T cell receptor (beta chain) sequence. The antigen remains undetermined. TCRdb's copy holds only in-frame clones and misses some; the assay was immunoSEQ multiplex PCR. The sample has almost 90,000 clones, roughly 93% seen once. This sample was taken from a study of OX40 agonist ivuxolimab in advanced cancers. Study overall: The diagnoses of dose-escalation patients were hepatocellular carcinoma, melanoma, renal cell or head and neck cancer.

Sampling of blood occurred at baseline, cycle 4 day 1, and cycle 7 day 1. Notes on the study in general: CD8+ T cells showed, on average, more clonal expansion than CD4+ cells.

With 8 bases clipped from V and 2 bases from J, the junction kept 3 bases outside the gene matches. The CDR3 has 13 amino acids. Germline V gene data show CDR1 as MDHEN and CDR2 as SYDVKM. The sample in question was CD4+ or CD8+ T cells sorted from blood, obtained in a trial of the OX40 agonist ivuxolimab. The TCR was taken from an adult with an advanced solid tumor such as melanoma, head and neck, liver or kidney cancer. The chain recombines TRBV28 with TRBJ2-7; 10 bases match TRBD1. CDR3 in DNA: TGTGCCAGCCACGGACAGGGGGCCTACGAGCAGTACTTC. Its protein is CASHGQGAYEQYF.